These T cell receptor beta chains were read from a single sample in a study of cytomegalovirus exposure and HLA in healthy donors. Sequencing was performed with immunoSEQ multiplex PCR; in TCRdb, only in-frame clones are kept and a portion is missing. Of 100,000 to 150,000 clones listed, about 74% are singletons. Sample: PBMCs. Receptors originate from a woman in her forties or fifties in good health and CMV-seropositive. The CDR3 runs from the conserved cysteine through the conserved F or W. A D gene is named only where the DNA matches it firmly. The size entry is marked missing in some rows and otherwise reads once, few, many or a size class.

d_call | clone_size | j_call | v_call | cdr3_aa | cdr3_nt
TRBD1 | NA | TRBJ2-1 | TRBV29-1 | CSVLRDRGYNEQFF | TGCAGCGTTCTCCGGGACAGGGGGTACAATGAGCAGTTCTTC
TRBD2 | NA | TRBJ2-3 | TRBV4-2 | CASSQEGSGGSTDTQYF | TGTGCCAGCAGCCAAGAAGGCAGCGGGGGGTCCACAGATACGCAGTATTTT
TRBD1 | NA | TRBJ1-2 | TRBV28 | CASSPTGVYHGYTF | TGTGCCAGCAGTCCGACAGGGGTTTATCATGGCTACACCTTC
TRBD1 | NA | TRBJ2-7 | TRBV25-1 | CASRGDSTYEQYF | TGTGCCAGCAGAGGGGACAGTACCTACGAGCAGTACTTC
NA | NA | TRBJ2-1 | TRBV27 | CASSFSGTPHGNEQFF | TGTGCCAGCAGTTTCAGCGGGACACCCCACGGGAATGAGCAGTTCTTC
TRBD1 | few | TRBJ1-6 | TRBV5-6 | CASSLAGGEPANSPLHF | TGTGCCAGCAGCTTGGCAGGGGGCGAACCGGCTAATTCACCCCTCCACTTT
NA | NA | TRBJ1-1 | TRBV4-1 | CASSRRDTEAFF | TGCGCCAGCAGCCGGAGAGATACTGAAGCTTTCTTT
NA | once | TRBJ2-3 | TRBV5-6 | CASSTGNTQYF | TGTGCCAGCAGCACAGGGAATACGCAGTATTTT
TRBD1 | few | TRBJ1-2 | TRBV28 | CASSPATGTIYGYTF | TGTGCCAGCAGTCCTGCGACAGGGACAATCTATGGCTACACCTTC
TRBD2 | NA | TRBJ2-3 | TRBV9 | CASSGGLAVSTDTQYF | TGTGCCAGCAGCGGAGGACTAGCGGTGAGCACAGATACGCAGTATTTT
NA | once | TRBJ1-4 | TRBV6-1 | CASTRSSSGEKLFF | TGTGCCAGCACCCGAAGTAGCAGTGGCGAAAAACTGTTTTTT
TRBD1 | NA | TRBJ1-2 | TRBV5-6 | CASSMGGTGDYGYTF | TGTGCCAGCAGCATGGGAGGGACAGGGGACTATGGCTACACCTTC
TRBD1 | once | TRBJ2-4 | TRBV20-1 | CSGDRKNIQYF | TGCAGTGGGGACAGAAAAAACATTCAGTACTTC
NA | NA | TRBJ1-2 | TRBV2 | CASRKIANYGYTF | TGTGCCAGCAGAAAGATAGCTAACTATGGCTACACCTTC
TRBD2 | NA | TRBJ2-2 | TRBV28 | CANSGGNTGELFF | TGTGCCAATAGCGGGGGAAACACCGGGGAGCTGTTTTTT
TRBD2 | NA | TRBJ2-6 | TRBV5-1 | CASERGVAISGANVLTF | TGCGCCAGTGAGCGGGGGGTCGCAATCTCTGGGGCCAACGTCCTGACTTTC
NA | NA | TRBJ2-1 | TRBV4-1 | CASSQDPPSSYNEQFF | TGCGCCAGCAGCCAAGACCCTCCGAGCTCCTACAATGAGCAGTTCTTC
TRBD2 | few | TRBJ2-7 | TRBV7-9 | CASSFGGGDEQYF | TGTGCCAGCAGCTTCGGCGGGGGAGACGAGCAGTACTTC
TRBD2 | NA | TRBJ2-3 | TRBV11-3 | CASSVSGVDTQYF | TGTGCCAGCAGTGTTAGCGGGGTGGATACGCAGTATTTT
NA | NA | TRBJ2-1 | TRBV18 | CASSGGSYNEQFF | TGTGCCAGCTCCGGGGGTTCCTACAATGAGCAGTTCTTC
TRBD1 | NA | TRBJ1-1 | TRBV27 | CASTTSPSTGSGTEAFF | TGTGCCAGCACTACCAGCCCGTCGACAGGGTCGGGGACTGAAGCTTTCTTT
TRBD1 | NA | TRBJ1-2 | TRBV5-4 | CASISRDSYGYTF | TGTGCCAGCATCTCGAGGGACAGCTATGGCTACACCTTC
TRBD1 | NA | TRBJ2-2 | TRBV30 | CAWIGTGGRWGTGELFF | TGTGCCTGGATTGGGACAGGGGGACGGTGGGGCACCGGGGAGCTGTTTTTT
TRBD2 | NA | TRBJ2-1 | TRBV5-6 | CASSLGGGAGGLDEQFF | TGTGCCAGCAGCTTGGGGGGTGGGGCGGGGGGGCTCGATGAGCAGTTCTTC
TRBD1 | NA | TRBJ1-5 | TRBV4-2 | CASSQEEQGRAPQHF | TGTGCCAGCAGCCAAGAGGAACAGGGGAGAGCGCCCCAGCATTTT
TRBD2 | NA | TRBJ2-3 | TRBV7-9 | CASSMAGGRDTQYF | TGTGCCAGCAGTATGGCGGGGGGGCGAGATACGCAGTATTTT
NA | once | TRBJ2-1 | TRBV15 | CATSRDRQGVDEQFF | TGTGCCACCAGCAGAGATAGGCAAGGGGTCGATGAGCAGTTCTTC
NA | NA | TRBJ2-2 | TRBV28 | CASSSQDSSTYAGELFF | TGTGCCAGCAGTTCACAGGACAGCAGCACCTACGCCGGGGAGCTGTTTTTT
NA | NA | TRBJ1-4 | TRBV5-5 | CASSLYDSNKLFF | TGTGCCAGCAGCTTGTATGACAGTAACAAACTGTTTTTT
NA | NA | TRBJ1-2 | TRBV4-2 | CASSPPQGQGNYGYTF | TGTGCCAGCAGCCCACCACAGGGACAAGGAAACTATGGCTACACCTTC
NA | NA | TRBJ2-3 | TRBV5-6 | CASSLDGSTQYF | TGTGCCAGCAGCTTGGATGGGAGTACGCAGTATTTT
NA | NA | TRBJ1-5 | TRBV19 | CASSIDERLEPQHF | TGTGCCAGTAGTATAGACGAGAGGTTAGAGCCCCAGCATTTT
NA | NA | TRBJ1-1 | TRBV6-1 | CASSWTAMNTEAFF | TGTGCCAGCAGCTGGACAGCCATGAACACTGAAGCTTTCTTT
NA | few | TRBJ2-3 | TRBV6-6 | CASRLSGSNTDTQYF | TGTGCCAGCAGGCTATCGGGTAGCAACACAGATACGCAGTATTTT
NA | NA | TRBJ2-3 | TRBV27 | CASSIEVRAGTQYF | TGTGCCAGCAGTATCGAGGTGAGGGCCGGTACGCAGTATTTT
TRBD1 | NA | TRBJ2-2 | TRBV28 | CASTVVGQANTGELFF | TGTGCCAGCACCGTCGTGGGACAGGCCAACACCGGGGAGCTGTTTTTT
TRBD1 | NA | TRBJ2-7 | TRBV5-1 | CASSLQGDYEQYF | TGCGCCAGCAGCTTGCAGGGGGACTACGAGCAGTACTTC
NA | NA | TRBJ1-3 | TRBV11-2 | CASSFAGQSSGNTIYF | TGTGCCAGCAGCTTCGCCGGACAGAGCTCTGGAAACACCATATATTTT
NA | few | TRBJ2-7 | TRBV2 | CASQRRGSYEQYF | TGTGCCAGCCAAAGAAGGGGATCCTACGAGCAGTACTTC
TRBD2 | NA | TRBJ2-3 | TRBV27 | CASSLSRAGGLDTQYF | TGTGCCAGCAGTTTGTCCCGAGCGGGGGGCCTAGATACGCAGTATTTT
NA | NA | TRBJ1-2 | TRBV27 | CASSLRSVGGDYGYTF | TGTGCCAGCAGTTTAAGATCGGTCGGGGGAGACTATGGCTACACCTTC
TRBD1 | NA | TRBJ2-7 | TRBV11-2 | CASRIRDRSSYEQYF | TGTGCCAGCAGAATTCGGGACAGAAGCTCCTACGAGCAGTACTTC
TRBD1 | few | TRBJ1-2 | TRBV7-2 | CASSEGQFYGYTF | TGTGCCAGCAGCGAGGGACAGTTTTATGGCTACACCTTC
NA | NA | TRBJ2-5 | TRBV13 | CASGHYKESQYF | TGTGCCAGCGGACACTATAAAGAGTCCCAGTACTTC
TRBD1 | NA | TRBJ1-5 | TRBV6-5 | CASSPQGVGQPQHF | TGTGCCAGCAGCCCCCAGGGGGTTGGTCAGCCCCAGCATTTT
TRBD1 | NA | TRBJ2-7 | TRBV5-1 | CASSLVSGQEAYEQYF | TGCGCCAGCAGCTTGGTGTCAGGACAGGAGGCCTACGAGCAGTACTTC
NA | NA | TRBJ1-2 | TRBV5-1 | CASSLVGGTYGYTF | TGCGCCAGCAGCTTGGTTGGGGGCACCTATGGCTACACCTTC
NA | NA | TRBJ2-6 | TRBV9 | CASSVRDSSGANVLTF | TGTGCCAGCAGCGTTAGAGACAGCTCTGGGGCCAACGTCCTGACTTTC
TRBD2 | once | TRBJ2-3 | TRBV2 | CASRLRRGGSDTQYF | TGTGCCAGCAGGCTACGGCGGGGGGGATCAGATACGCAGTATTTT